The clone carrying this TCR beta chain was picked up one time. Its target is unknown. The source of the sample is a study of T cell responses to AZD1222 COVID-19 vaccine. Study conclusions and caveats: Spike-specific TCR breadth and depth grew following two AZD1222 doses. Regions 160-218 and 743-854 held dominance among vaccine-associated CD4 TCRs, which spanned spike.

TCRdb keeps only in-frame clones here, not all; method: immunoSEQ multiplex PCR. The sample holds approximately 77,000 clones, roughly 85% seen once. The CDR3 is made up of 13 amino acids. Germline trimming cut 6 bases from V and 5 bases from J; bases unmatched to any gene: 6. Looked up from germline, CDR1 is MNHEY and CDR2 is SMNVEV (reference sequence). The sequence came from an adult who received the AZD1222 COVID-19 vaccine. Here the sequenced sample was peripheral blood, taken 28 days after the second AZD1222 dose. This rearrangement joins TRBV27 to TRBJ2-5, with 7 nucleotides matching TRBD2. Here the CDR3 reads CASSRLAGETQYF. The CDR3, as DNA: TGTGCCAGCAGCAGACTAGCTGGGGAGACCCAGTACTTC.